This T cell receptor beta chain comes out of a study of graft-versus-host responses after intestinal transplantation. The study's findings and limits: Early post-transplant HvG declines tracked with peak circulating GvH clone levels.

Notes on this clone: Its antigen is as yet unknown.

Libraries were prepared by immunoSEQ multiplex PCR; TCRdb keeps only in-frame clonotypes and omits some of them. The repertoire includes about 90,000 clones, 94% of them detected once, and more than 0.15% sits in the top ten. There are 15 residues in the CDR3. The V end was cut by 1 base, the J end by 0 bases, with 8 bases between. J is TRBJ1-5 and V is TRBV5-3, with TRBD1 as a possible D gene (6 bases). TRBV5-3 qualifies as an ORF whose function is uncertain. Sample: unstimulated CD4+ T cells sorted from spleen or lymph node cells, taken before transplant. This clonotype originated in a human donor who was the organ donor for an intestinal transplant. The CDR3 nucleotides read TGTGCCAGAAGCTTGCAGGACAGTAGCAATCAGCCCCAGCATTTT. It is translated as CARSLQDSSNQPQHF.